Listed below are T cell receptor beta chains from one sample, sequenced in a study of T cells in tumors after PD-1 blockade. The assay was immunoSEQ multiplex PCR, and TCRdb's table has in-frame clones only and misses some. The sample carries some 20,000 clones, more than 65% recorded once. The specimen was PBMCs, collected after anti-PD-1 therapy. The receptors shown here come from a human donor with advanced basal cell or squamous cell carcinoma (not recorded which). CDR3s include the opening cysteine and the closing phenylalanine or tryptophan. The D gene is left open where the match is weak. A clone size is listed for some rows: how often the clone was seen (once, few, many), or a class if it is expanded.

d_gene | len | abundance | j_gene | v_gene | CDR3aa | CDR3nt
TRBD1 | 14 | - | TRBJ2-3 | TRBV2 | CASQQGAGTDTQYF | TGTGCCAGCCAGCAGGGGGCGGGCACAGATACGCAGTATTTT
TRBD1 | 14 | - | TRBJ1-5 | TRBV28 | CASRMTGSYQPQHF | TGTGCCAGCCGGATGACAGGGTCTTATCAGCCCCAGCATTTT
- | 13 | - | TRBJ1-1 | TRBV7-3 | CASSVAELSEAFF | TGTGCCAGCAGCGTCGCCGAACTCTCTGAAGCTTTCTTT
- | 14 | few | TRBJ2-7 | TRBV6-5 | CASSYGATSYEQYF | TGTGCCAGCAGTTACGGGGCAACCTCCTACGAGCAGTACTTC
- | 14 | - | TRBJ1-5 | TRBV6-6 | CASRDRYSNQPQHF | TGTGCCAGCCGAGACCGGTATAGCAATCAGCCCCAGCATTTT
TRBD2 | 19 | - | TRBJ2-3 | TRBV7-3 | CASSSAGTSGVDVRDTQYF | TGTGCCAGCAGCTCCGCCGGGACTAGCGGGGTCGATGTAAGAGATACGCAGTATTTT
- | 15 | - | TRBJ1-2 | TRBV3-1/TRBV3-2 | CASSPTFKADYGYTF | TGTGCCAGCAGCCCGACTTTCAAGGCGGACTATGGCTACACCTTC
TRBD1 | 13 | - | TRBJ2-5 | TRBV6-5 | CASTPGQKETQYF | TGTGCCAGCACTCCGGGACAGAAAGAGACCCAGTACTTC
- | 13 | - | TRBJ1-2 | TRBV5-8 | CASSRDRSSGYTF | TGTGCCAGCAGCCGAGACAGAAGTTCAGGCTACACCTTC
- | 17 | - | TRBJ2-7 | TRBV5-4 | CASSLFGAYAVSYEQYF | TGTGCCAGCAGCTTGTTCGGTGCTTACGCCGTCTCCTACGAGCAGTACTTC
- | 13 | - | TRBJ1-2 | TRBV12-3/TRBV12-4 | CASSLGGPGGYTF | TGTGCCAGCAGTTTAGGGGGTCCCGGCGGCTACACCTTC
- | 16 | once | TRBJ2-7 | TRBV28 | CASRLNRGGFFGEQYF | TGTGCCAGCAGGTTAAACAGGGGGGGGTTTTTTGGCGAGCAGTACTTC
- | 13 | - | TRBJ2-1 | TRBV6-5 | CASRNGGGNEQFF | TGTGCCAGCAGGAATGGGGGCGGCAATGAGCAGTTCTTC
TRBD2 | 15 | - | TRBJ2-3 | TRBV5-1 | CASSLLAGAGDTQYF | TGCGCCAGCAGCTTACTAGCGGGAGCCGGAGATACGCAGTATTTT
- | 14 | - | TRBJ2-2 | TRBV19 | CASSRGWVSGELFF | TGTGCCAGTAGCAGAGGATGGGTCTCCGGGGAGCTGTTTTTT
- | 16 | - | TRBJ2-3 | TRBV5-1 | CASSLATGSGTDTQYF | TGCGCCAGCAGCTTGGCAACAGGGTCTGGCACAGATACGCAGTATTTT
- | 15 | - | TRBJ1-5 | TRBV19 | CASRGGISPNQPQHF | TGTGCCAGTAGGGGGGGGATTTCCCCTAATCAGCCCCAGCATTTT
TRBD1 | 16 | - | TRBJ2-5 | TRBV5-5 | CASSWGETGVQETQYF | TGTGCCAGCAGCTGGGGGGAGACAGGGGTTCAAGAGACCCAGTACTTC
- | 14 | - | TRBJ2-7 | TRBV11-2 | CASSLGDALYEQYF | TGTGCCAGCAGCTTAGGGGACGCGCTCTACGAGCAGTACTTC
TRBD2 | 16 | - | TRBJ2-1 | TRBV19 | CASSIDAGGPHNEQFF | TGTGCCAGTAGTATTGATGCGGGAGGGCCACACAATGAGCAGTTCTTC
- | 11 | - | TRBJ1-1 | TRBV7-9 | CASSQDSEAFF | TGTGCCAGCAGCCAGGACAGTGAAGCTTTCTTT
- | 16 | - | TRBJ2-2 | TRBV7-2 | CASSQQSGENTGELFF | TGTGCCAGCAGCCAACAAAGCGGAGAAAACACCGGGGAGCTGTTTTTT
- | 14 | - | TRBJ2-7 | TRBV3-1/TRBV3-2 | CASSHTESSYEQYF | TGTGCCAGCAGCCATACAGAGAGCTCCTACGAGCAGTACTTC
TRBD1 | 12 | - | TRBJ2-1 | TRBV10-3 | CAIRGQGGAQFF | TGTGCCATCAGGGGACAGGGCGGGGCGCAGTTCTTC
- | 18 | - | TRBJ1-1 | TRBV19 | CAGSRRTKGEPRVTEAFF | TGTGCCGGTAGTCGTAGGACCAAGGGAGAGCCACGGGTTACTGAAGCTTTCTTT
TRBD1 | 14 | once | TRBJ1-2 | TRBV5-6 | CASSAGGAGYGYTF | TGTGCCAGCAGCGCAGGGGGCGCGGGCTATGGCTACACCTTC
- | 16 | - | TRBJ2-7 | TRBV7-2 | CASSLVVGMGSYEQYF | TGTGCCAGCAGCTTAGTCGTGGGAATGGGCTCCTACGAGCAGTACTTC
- | 13 | - | TRBJ1-5 | TRBV10-2 | CASTSWGESPQHF | TGCGCCAGCACCTCGTGGGGGGAATCGCCCCAGCATTTT
- | 12 | - | TRBJ2-1 | TRBV12-3/TRBV12-4 | CASSYDDNEQFF | TGTGCCAGCAGTTACGACGACAATGAGCAGTTCTTC
- | 14 | - | TRBJ2-2 | TRBV6-5 | CASRGRASTGELFF | TGTGCCAGCAGAGGACGGGCGAGCACCGGGGAGCTGTTTTTT
TRBD2 | 17 | - | TRBJ2-1 | TRBV5-1 | CASSLGVIAGAGNEQFF | TGCGCCAGCAGCTTGGGGGTAATAGCGGGAGCGGGCAATGAGCAGTTCTTC
- | 13 | - | TRBJ1-4 | TRBV9 | CASSVAQYEKLFF | TGTGCCAGCAGCGTAGCTCAGTATGAAAAACTGTTTTTT
- | 12 | - | TRBJ2-7 | TRBV7-9 | CASSIQGFEQYF | TGTGCCAGCAGCATACAGGGATTCGAGCAGTACTTC
TRBD1 | 15 | - | TRBJ2-7 | TRBV4-1 | CASSQETGISYEQYF | TGCGCCAGCAGCCAAGAGACAGGGATCTCCTACGAGCAGTACTTC
- | 14 | - | TRBJ2-4 | TRBV7-9 | CASGRQEAKNIQYF | TGTGCCAGCGGGAGACAGGAAGCCAAAAACATTCAGTACTTC
- | 13 | - | TRBJ2-5 | TRBV7-9 | CASSQGLLETQYF | TGTGCCAGCAGTCAAGGATTGTTGGAGACCCAGTACTTC
- | 12 | - | TRBJ2-7 | TRBV5-8 | CASRSGFYEQYF | TGTGCCAGCCGCTCGGGCTTTTACGAGCAGTACTTC
TRBD2 | 17 | - | TRBJ2-7 | TRBV5-1 | CASSLMASGGINYEQYF | TGCGCCAGCAGCTTGATGGCTAGCGGGGGGATAAACTACGAGCAGTACTTC
- | 15 | - | TRBJ1-2 | TRBV19 | CASSISSLGDYGYTF | TGTGCCAGTAGTATTTCCAGTCTGGGGGACTATGGCTACACCTTC
TRBD2 | 14 | - | TRBJ2-3 | TRBV5-4 | CASSRTSGTDTQYF | TGTGCCAGCAGCCGGACTAGTGGCACAGATACGCAGTATTTT
- | 11 | - | TRBJ2-2 | TRBV15 | CATTSSGELFF | TGTGCCACCACAAGTTCCGGGGAGCTGTTTTTT
TRBD1 | 15 | once | TRBJ1-2 | TRBV5-1 | CASSLGTGANYGYTF | TGCGCCAGCAGCTTGGGGACAGGAGCTAACTATGGCTACACCTTC
- | 15 | - | TRBJ2-3 | TRBV5-1 | CASSLGLVITDTQYF | TGCGCCAGCAGCTTGGGACTAGTGATCACAGATACGCAGTATTTT
- | 13 | - | TRBJ2-1 | TRBV3-1/TRBV3-2 | CASSPRGYVEQFF | TGTGCCAGCAGCCCAAGGGGTTATGTGGAGCAGTTCTTC